This T cell receptor (beta chain) is drawn from a study of control samples from healthy donors and cancer patients. Libraries were prepared by immunoSEQ multiplex PCR; TCRdb keeps only in-frame clonotypes and omits some of them. The sample yields 100,000 to 150,000 clones, approximately 90% seen once. J was trimmed by 1 base and V by 5 bases; bases with no gene match: 5. Germline CDR1 and CDR2: GTSNPN and SVGIG (reference sequence). This CDR3 spans 14 amino acids. Sample: blood. The sequence derives from a man between 18 and 35 years old in good health. The chain joins TRBV30 to TRBJ2-1, with 7 bases that match TRBD2. The CDR3 loop reads CAWVAGSSYNEQFF. As DNA, the CDR3 is TGTGCCTGGGTAGCGGGCTCATCCTACAATGAGCAGTTCTTC. Full variable domain (outside the CDR3, taken from reference TRBV30 and TRBJ2-1): SQTIHQWPATLVQPVGSPLSLECTVEGTSNPNLYWYRQAAGRGLQLLFYSVGIGQISSEVPQNLSASRPQDRQFILSSKKLLLSDSGFYLCAWVAGSSYNEQFFGPGTRLTVL.